The T cell receptor beta chain under discussion was sequenced for a study of PD-1 blockade in classical Hodgkin lymphoma. All the patients suffered relapse after autologous stem cell transplantation, and brentuximab vedotin exposure differed. Study results and caveats: Excluded were patients who started nivolumab under 1 year after ASCT, a group that had lower diversity. The causes of the repertoire differences, possibly disease activity or prior therapy, remain undefined. Complete responders started with a diversity level that resembled newly diagnosed patients at baseline. At C4D1, TCR diversity had climbed significantly for CD4+ cells, though not for CD8+ cells.

TCRdb's table, derived via immunoSEQ multiplex PCR, lists solely in-frame clones and lacks some. The sample carries more than 45,000 clones, roughly 66% recorded once. Points on this clone: No antigen is known for it.

V shed 6 bases, J shed 4 bases, and the junction held 2 bases outside the gene matches. Germline V gene sequence: CDR1 ENHRY, CDR2 SYGVKD. The CDR3 runs to 12 residues. Sample: peripheral blood mononuclear cells (PBMCs), taken before the second cycle of nivolumab. The genes are TRBV10-3 and TRBJ2-7, with 8 nucleotides matching TRBD2. The TCR comes from a human donor with classical Hodgkin lymphoma. The CDR3 here is CAIRVAGYEQYF. CDR3 in DNA: TGTGCCATCAGGGTAGCGGGGTACGAGCAGTACTTC.